The present TCR beta chain was sequenced within a study of T cell responses to AZD1222 COVID-19 vaccine. As concerns this clone: The target antigen is unknown.

This table comes from immunoSEQ multiplex PCR, and its TCRdb copy is limited to in-frame clones, with some not included. The table lists some 100,000 clones, approximately 87% of them singletons. The V end lost 5 bases, the J end lost 7 bases, and 14 bases lay between the germline ends. CDR3 length: 13 residues. From germline, CDR1 is LNHDA and CDR2 SQIVND (reference sequence). General observations from the study: Donors in the cohort were predominantly white British and more often female, and clonal diversity was possibly underestimated.

Sample: peripheral blood, taken on day 0 of AZD1222 vaccination. V and J are TRBV19 and TRBJ1-2; a weak D match, TRBD1 (6 bases). This clonotype originated in an adult in good health. The CDR3 DNA reads TGTGCCAGTAGTTTAAACAGGGAAATTGGCTACACCTTC. Translating gives CASSLNREIGYTF.